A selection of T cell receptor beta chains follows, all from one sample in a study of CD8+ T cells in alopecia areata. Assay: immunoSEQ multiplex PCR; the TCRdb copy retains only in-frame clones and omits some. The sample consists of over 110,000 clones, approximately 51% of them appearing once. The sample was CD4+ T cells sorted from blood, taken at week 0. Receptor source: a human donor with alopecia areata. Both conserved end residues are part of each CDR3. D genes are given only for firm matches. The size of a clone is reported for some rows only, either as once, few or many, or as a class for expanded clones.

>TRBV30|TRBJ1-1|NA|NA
CAWSVSGSGTEAFF
TGTGCCTGGAGTGTATCTGGTTCAGGCACTGAAGCTTTCTTT
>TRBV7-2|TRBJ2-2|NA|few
CASSLDGLNTGELFF
TGTGCCAGCAGCCTAGACGGGCTTAACACCGGGGAGCTGTTTTTT
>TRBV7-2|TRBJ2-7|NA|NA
CASSFLGGRVEQYF
TGTGCCAGCAGCTTCCTTGGGGGCAGGGTCGAGCAGTACTTC
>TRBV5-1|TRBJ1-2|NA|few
CASSFGTNNGYTF
TGCGCCAGCAGCTTTGGGACCAACAATGGCTACACCTTC
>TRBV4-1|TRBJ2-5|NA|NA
CASSLGASGQETQYF
TGCGCCAGCAGCCTGGGGGCTAGCGGACAAGAGACCCAGTACTTC
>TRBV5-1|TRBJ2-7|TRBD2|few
CASSRTGGEQYF
TGCGCCAGCAGCCGGACGGGGGGCGAGCAGTACTTC
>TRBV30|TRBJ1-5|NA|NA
CAWTDPGADQPQHF
TGTGCCTGGACAGATCCCGGGGCGGATCAGCCCCAGCATTTT
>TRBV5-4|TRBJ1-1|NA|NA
CASSFEGVFPAAFF
TGTGCCAGCAGCTTTGAAGGGGTCTTCCCCGCAGCTTTCTTT
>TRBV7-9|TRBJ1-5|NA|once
CASSPSGSNQPQHF
TGTGCCAGCAGCCCGTCGGGAAGCAATCAGCCCCAGCATTTT
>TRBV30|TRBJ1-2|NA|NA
CAWTPDPVGAGYTF
TGTGCCTGGACCCCCGACCCTGTGGGCGCTGGCTACACCTTC
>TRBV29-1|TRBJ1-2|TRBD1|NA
CSVARQGSAYGYTF
TGCAGCGTTGCCCGACAGGGTTCGGCCTATGGCTACACCTTC
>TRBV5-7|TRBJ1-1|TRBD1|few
CASSLGDRLNTEAFF
TGTGCCAGCAGTCTGGGGGACAGACTGAACACTGAAGCTTTCTTT
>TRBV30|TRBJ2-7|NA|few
CAWSVLGHQQYF
TGTGCCTGGAGTGTACTAGGTCATCAGCAGTACTTC
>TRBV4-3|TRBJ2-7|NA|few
CASSQGVASYEQYF
TGCGCCAGCAGCCAAGGAGTAGCTTCCTACGAGCAGTACTTC
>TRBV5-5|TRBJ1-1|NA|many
CASSLGGANTEAFF
TGTGCCAGCAGCTTGGGGGGAGCGAACACTGAAGCTTTCTTT
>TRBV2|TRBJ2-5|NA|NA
CASSGGPGTRETQYF
TGTGCCAGCAGTGGGGGACCGGGGACCCGGGAGACCCAGTACTTC
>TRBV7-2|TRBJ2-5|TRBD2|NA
CASSPRTSGKQETQYF
TGTGCCAGCAGCCCCCGGACTAGCGGGAAACAAGAGACCCAGTACTTC
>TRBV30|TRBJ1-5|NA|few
CAWSLQEGLTQHF
TGTGCCTGGAGTCTACAGGAGGGATTGACCCAGCATTTT
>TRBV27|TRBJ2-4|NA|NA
CASSTGSRSPKNIQYF
TGTGCCAGCAGTACAGGGTCCCGATCACCCAAAAACATTCAGTACTTC
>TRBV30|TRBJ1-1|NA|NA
CAWGGITGTIF
TGTGCCTGGGGTGGGATCACCGGGACCATCTTT
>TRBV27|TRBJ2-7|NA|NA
CASSLFREETGKNYEQYF
TGTGCCAGCAGTTTATTCCGAGAGGAAACAGGGAAAAACTACGAGCAGTACTTC
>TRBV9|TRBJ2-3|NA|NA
CASSGGGTTDTQYF
TGTGCCAGCAGCGGCGGGGGCACCACAGATACGCAGTATTTT
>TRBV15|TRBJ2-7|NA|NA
CATSLGGVLIYEQYF
TGTGCCACCAGCCTGGGGGGAGTATTGATCTACGAGCAGTACTTC
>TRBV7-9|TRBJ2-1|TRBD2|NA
CASSPGTSGGRGQFF
TGTGCCAGCAGCCCCGGGACTAGCGGGGGTCGAGGGCAGTTCTTC
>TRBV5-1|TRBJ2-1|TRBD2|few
CASSFIAGRGPQFF
TGCGCCAGCAGCTTCATAGCGGGACGAGGGCCCCAGTTCTTC
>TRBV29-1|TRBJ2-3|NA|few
CSAETLGTDTQYF
TGCAGCGCCGAAACTCTTGGCACAGATACGCAGTATTTT
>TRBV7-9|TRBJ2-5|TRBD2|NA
CASSSGLAETQYF
TGTGCCAGCAGCTCCGGACTAGCCGAGACCCAGTACTTC
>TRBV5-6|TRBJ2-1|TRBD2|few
CASSLGSGRHEQFF
TGTGCCAGCAGCTTGGGAAGCGGGAGACATGAGCAGTTCTTC
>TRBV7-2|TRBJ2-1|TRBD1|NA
CASSLQGARAEQFF
TGTGCCAGCAGCTTACAGGGGGCGAGGGCGGAGCAGTTCTTC
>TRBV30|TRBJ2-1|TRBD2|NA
CAWSHYAGAYNEQFF
TGTGCCTGGAGTCATTACGCGGGAGCCTACAATGAGCAGTTCTTC
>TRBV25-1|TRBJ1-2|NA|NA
CASKGNLYGYTF
TGTGCCAGCAAGGGGAATCTCTATGGCTACACCTTC
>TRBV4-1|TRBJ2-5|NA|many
CASSQSGYRQETQYF
TGCGCCAGCAGCCAGTCCGGGTATCGCCAAGAGACCCAGTACTTC
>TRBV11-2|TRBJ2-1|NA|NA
CASSVRGNNEQFF
TGTGCCAGCAGCGTTAGGGGGAACAATGAGCAGTTCTTC
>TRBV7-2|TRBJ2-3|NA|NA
CASSSATDTQYF
TGTGCCAGCAGCTCAGCAACAGATACGCAGTATTTT
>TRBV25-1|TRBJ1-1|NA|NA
CASSEVRPKAEAFF
TGTGCCAGCAGTGAGGTGCGGCCAAAGGCCGAAGCTTTCTTT
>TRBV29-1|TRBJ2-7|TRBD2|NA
CSVGTSGSYEQYF
TGCAGCGTTGGGACTAGCGGGAGTTACGAGCAGTACTTC
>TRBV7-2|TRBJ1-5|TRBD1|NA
CASSSTGTGPQPQHF
TGTGCCAGCAGCTCTACCGGGACAGGGCCTCAGCCCCAGCATTTT
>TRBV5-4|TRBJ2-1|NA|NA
CASSSQIRGPRANLEQFF
TGTGCCAGCAGCTCGCAAATTCGGGGGCCGCGGGCTAACCTTGAGCAGTTCTTC
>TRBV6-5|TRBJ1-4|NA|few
CASSYSTTGEKLFF
TGTGCCAGCAGTTACTCGACGACGGGTGAAAAACTGTTTTTT
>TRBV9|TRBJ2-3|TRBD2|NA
CASSVGLAGGHTDTQYF
TGTGCCAGCAGCGTAGGACTAGCGGGAGGCCACACAGATACGCAGTATTTT
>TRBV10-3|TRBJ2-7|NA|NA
CAISEAQGVYEQYF
TGTGCCATCAGTGAGGCCCAGGGCGTCTACGAGCAGTACTTC
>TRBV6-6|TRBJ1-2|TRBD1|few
CASSPDRLGGYTF
TGTGCCAGCAGCCCGGACAGGCTCGGAGGCTACACCTTC
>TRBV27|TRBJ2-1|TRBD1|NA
CASNDRGNEQFF
TGTGCCAGCAATGACAGGGGAAATGAGCAGTTCTTC
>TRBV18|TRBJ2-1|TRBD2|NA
CASSPLGAGGSNEQFF
TGTGCCAGCTCACCCCTGGGAGCGGGAGGATCCAATGAGCAGTTCTTC
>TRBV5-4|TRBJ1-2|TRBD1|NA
CASSPGQGGYGYTF
TGTGCCAGCAGTCCTGGACAGGGTGGCTATGGCTACACCTTC